This T cell receptor beta chain stems from a study of breast tumors, draining lymph nodes, adjacent tissues. Study outcomes and limitations: The data were judged consistent with most tumor T cells coming from lymph node and expanding in tumor. That most tumor T cells come from lymph nodes remained unproven. Tumor repertoires ranked between lymph nodes and nontumor tissue in diversity, with V and J gene preferences. Luminal-like breast cancer showed significantly greater tumor-nontumor repertoire similarity than basal-like breast cancer did.

TCRdb called the multiplex PCR reads again in MiXCR, with one record for every CDR3 protein. The table has about 180,000 distinct CDR3 sequences, roughly a third seen once. Germline V CDR1 and CDR2: SGHTA, FQGTGA. The V and J ends lost 4 bases and 4 bases, in that order; junction bases with no gene match: 10. CDR3 length: 16 amino acids. This clonotype was detected ten times or more. What it recognizes is unknown. Samples came from axillary lymph nodes draining the breast cancer. The chain links TRBV7-3 to TRBJ1-3; 7 nucleotides line up with TRBD1. The specimen sequenced was axillary lymph node tissue. This receptor was taken from a female donor with breast cancer. Some clones in this sample may be carry-over from other donors' samples. This CDR3 is CASSSSTGTAGNTIYF. The CDR3 DNA is TGTGCCAGCAGCTCTTCGACAGGGACGGCGGGAAACACCATATATTTT.